The clone carrying this T cell receptor (beta chain) was observed at least ten times. The antigen remains unidentified. This sample is part of a study of T cells in Graves' hyperthyroidism and ophthalmopathy. Study findings and constraints: Patients with ophthalmopathy were separated from those with stable hyperthyroidism by a 13 V-J model.

TCR beta CDR3 sequences were amplified from RNA transcripts. HTBI primers were used for first-round RT-PCR of the TCR CDR3. TCRdb reprocessed the multiplex PCR reads with MiXCR, giving one entry per CDR3 protein. The sample has about 420,000 distinct CDR3 sequences; around 14% are singletons. The study enrolled patients aged 18 to 65 with newly diagnosed hyperthyroidism of under 2 months' duration. Those patients with uncontrolled infection, other autoimmune disease, pregnancy or lactation were excluded. Clinical symptoms, serum thyroxine, TRAb, thyroid ultrasound and orbital computed tomography established diagnosis. The CDR3 has 14 residues. Trimming removed 3 bases from V and 5 bases from J; junction bases left unmatched: 3. CDR1 is WNHNN, CDR2 SYGVQD, per germline (reference sequence).

The sequencing sample was made of blood. The clonotype comes from a woman aged 18-35 years with Graves' hyperthyroidism. This sequence joins TRBV10-1 and TRBJ2-1; TRBD2 aligns across 8 bases. CDR3 sequence reads: CASSDGGGNNEQFF. In DNA, the CDR3 is TGCGCCAGCAGTGACGGGGGGGGAAACAATGAGCAGTTCTTC.